The source of this T cell receptor (beta chain) is a study of cytomegalovirus exposure and HLA in healthy donors. Study summary: The 120 validation repertoires and the roughly 680 first-cohort repertoires shared a platform, a later analysis reported. Study-level results: In vitro checks showed that three CMV-associated chains really do target CMV antigens. TCR beta chains numbering more than 150 were designated cytomegalovirus-associated. Most TCR sequences were uncommon, yet certain public TCRs appeared in many donors.

The CDR3 totals 17 residues. Germline assignment: CDR1 SGDLS and CDR2 YYNGEE. The V gene end was trimmed by 2 bases and the J gene end by 2 bases; junction bases not matched to a gene: 7. Assay: immunoSEQ multiplex PCR; the TCRdb copy retains only in-frame clones and omits some. The repertoire consists of 150,000 to 180,000 clones, with around 84% occurring once and the leading ten covering around 2.1%. A note on this clone: Antigen unknown.

The chain uses TRBV9 and TRBJ2-2; 9 positions agree with TRBD2. Sequenced sample: PBMCs. The sequence was obtained from a human donor in good health. CDR3 in amino acids: CASSVRASGTNTGELFF. In nucleotides, the CDR3 is TGTGCCAGCAGCGTTCGGGCTAGCGGGACCAACACCGGGGAGCTGTTTTTT.